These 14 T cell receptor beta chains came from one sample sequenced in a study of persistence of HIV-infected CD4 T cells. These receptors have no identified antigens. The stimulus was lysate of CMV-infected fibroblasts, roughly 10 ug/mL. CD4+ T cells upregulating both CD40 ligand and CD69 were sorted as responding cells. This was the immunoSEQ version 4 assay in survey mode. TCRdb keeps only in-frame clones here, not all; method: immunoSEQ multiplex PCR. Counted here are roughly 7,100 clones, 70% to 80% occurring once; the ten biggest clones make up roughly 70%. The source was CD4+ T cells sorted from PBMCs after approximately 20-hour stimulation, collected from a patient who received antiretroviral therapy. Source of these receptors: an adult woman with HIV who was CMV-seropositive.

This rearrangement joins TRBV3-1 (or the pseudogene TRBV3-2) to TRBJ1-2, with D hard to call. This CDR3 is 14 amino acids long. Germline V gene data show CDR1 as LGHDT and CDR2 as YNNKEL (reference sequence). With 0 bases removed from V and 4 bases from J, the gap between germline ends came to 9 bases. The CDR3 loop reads CASSQDRAGYGYTF. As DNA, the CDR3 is TGTGCCAGCAGCCAAGATCGGGCAGGCTATGGCTACACCTTC.

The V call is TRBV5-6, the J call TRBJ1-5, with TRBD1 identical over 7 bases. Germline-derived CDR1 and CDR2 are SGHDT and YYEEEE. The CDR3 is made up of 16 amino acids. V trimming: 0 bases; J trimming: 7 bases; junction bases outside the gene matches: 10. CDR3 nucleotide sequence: TGTGCCAGCAGCTTGGGGGTCGGGACAGCGCAACAGCCCCAGCATTTT. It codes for CASSLGVGTAQQPQHF.

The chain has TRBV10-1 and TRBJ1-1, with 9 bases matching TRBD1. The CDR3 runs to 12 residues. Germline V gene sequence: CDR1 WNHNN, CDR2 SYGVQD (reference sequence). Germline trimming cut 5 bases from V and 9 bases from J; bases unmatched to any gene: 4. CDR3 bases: TGCGCCAGCAGTCCTGGACAGGGGAAAGCTTTCTTT. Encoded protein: CASSPGQGKAFF.

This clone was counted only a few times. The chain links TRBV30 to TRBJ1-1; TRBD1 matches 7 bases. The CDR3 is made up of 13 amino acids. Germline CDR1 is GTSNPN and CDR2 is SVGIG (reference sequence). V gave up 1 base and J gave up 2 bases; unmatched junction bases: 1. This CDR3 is CAWSGQGNTEAFF. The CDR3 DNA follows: TGTGCCTGGAGTGGACAGGGCAACACTGAAGCTTTCTTT.

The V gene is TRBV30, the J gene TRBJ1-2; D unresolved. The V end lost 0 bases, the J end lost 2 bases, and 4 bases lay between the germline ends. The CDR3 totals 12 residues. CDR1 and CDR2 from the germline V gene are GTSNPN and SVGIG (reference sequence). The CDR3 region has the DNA TGTGCCTGGAGTGTTCAGAACTATGGCTACACCTTC. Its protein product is CAWSVQNYGYTF.

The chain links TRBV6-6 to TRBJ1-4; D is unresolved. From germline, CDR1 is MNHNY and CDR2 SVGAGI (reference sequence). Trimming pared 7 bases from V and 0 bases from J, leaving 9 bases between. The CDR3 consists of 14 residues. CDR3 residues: CASTPDATNEKLFF. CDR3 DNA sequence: TGTGCCAGCACTCCGGATGCAACTAATGAAAAACTGTTTTTT.

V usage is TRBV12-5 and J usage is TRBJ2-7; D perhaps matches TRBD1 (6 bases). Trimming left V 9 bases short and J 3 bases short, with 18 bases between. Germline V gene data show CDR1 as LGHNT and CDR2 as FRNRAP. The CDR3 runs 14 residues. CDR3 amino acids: CASRPGTLLYEQYF. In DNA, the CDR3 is TGTGCTAGCAGACCCGGGACACTACTCTACGAGCAGTACTTC.

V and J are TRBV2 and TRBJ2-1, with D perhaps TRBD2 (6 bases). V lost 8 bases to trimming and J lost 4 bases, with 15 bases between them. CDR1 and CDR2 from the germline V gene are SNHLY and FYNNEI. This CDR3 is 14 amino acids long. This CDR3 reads CASGMDYQYNEQFF. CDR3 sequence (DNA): TGTGCCAGCGGGATGGACTACCAATACAATGAGCAGTTCTTC.

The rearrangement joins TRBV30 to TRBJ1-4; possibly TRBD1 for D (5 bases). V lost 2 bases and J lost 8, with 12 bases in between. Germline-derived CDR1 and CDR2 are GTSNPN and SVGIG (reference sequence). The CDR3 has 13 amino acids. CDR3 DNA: TGTGCCTGGAGTATCGGGGGGGTGGAAAAACTGTTTTTT. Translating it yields CAWSIGGVEKLFF.

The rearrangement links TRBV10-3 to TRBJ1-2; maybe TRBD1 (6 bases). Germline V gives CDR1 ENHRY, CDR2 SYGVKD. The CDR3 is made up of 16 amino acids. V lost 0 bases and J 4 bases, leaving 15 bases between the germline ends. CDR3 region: CAISESTGRQSYGYTF. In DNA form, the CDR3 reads TGTGCCATCAGTGAGTCGACAGGACGTCAGAGCTATGGCTACACCTTC.

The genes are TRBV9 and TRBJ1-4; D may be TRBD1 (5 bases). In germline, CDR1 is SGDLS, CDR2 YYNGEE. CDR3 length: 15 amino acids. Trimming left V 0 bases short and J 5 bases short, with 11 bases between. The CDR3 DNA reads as TGTGCCAGCAGCGTAGTAGTGGGACGGAATGAAAAACTGTTTTTT. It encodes CASSVVVGRNEKLFF. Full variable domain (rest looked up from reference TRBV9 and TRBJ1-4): DSGVTQTPKHLITATGQRVTLRCSPRSGDLSVYWYQQSLDQGLQFLIQYYNGEERAKGNILERFSAQQFPDLHSELNLSSLELGDSALYFCASSVVVGRNEKLFFGSGTQLSVL.

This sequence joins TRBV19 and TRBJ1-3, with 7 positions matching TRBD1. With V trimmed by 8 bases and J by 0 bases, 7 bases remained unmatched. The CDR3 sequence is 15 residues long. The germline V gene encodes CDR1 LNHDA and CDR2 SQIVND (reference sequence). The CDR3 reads CASRPTGSSGNTIYF. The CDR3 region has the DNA TGTGCCAGTCGTCCGACAGGGAGCTCTGGAAACACCATATATTTT.

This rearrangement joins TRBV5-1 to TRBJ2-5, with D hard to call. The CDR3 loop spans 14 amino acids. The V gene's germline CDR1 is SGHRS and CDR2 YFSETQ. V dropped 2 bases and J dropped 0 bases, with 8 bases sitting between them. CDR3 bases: TGCGCCAGCAGCTTCCGTATTGACCAAGAGACCCAGTACTTC. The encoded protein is CASSFRIDQETQYF.

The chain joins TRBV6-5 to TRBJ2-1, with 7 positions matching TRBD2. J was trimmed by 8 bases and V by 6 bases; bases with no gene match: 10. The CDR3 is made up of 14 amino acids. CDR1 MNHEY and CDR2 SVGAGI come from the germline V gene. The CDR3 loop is CASRDTGGRHEQFF. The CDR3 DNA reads TGTGCCAGCAGAGACACGGGGGGTCGGCATGAGCAGTTCTTC.